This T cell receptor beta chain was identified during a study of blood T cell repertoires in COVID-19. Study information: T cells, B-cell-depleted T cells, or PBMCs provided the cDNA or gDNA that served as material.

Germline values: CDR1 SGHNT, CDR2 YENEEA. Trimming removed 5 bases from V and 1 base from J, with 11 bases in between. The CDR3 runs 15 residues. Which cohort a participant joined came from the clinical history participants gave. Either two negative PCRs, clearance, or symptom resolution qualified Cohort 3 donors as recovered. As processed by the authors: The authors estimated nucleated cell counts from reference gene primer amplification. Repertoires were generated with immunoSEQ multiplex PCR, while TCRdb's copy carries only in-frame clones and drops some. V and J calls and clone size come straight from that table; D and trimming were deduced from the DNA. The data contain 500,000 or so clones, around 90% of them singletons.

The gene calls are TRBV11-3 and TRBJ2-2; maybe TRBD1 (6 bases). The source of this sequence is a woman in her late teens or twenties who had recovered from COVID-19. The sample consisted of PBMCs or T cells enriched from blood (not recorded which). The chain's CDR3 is CASSIGDKNTGELFF. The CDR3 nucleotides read TGTGCCAGCAGCATCGGGGACAAGAACACCGGGGAGCTGTTTTTT.